The subject of this entry is one T cell receptor beta chain. The data were obtained in a study of cytomegalovirus exposure and HLA in healthy donors. The V and J ends lost 3 bases and 0 bases, in that order; junction bases with no gene match: 5. The CDR3 covers 15 residues. CDR1 and CDR2 from the germline V gene are MGHDK and SYGVNS. The PCR had 60 Vbeta and 13 Jbeta primers. Libraries were prepared by immunoSEQ multiplex PCR; TCRdb keeps only in-frame clonotypes and omits some of them. Of over 110,000 clones in the sample, 82% were seen once. The sequenced material came from PBMCs. The chain combines TRBV25-1 with TRBJ2-7; the match to TRBD2 covers 7 bases. The source is a male donor in good health and CMV-seronegative. Here the CDR3 reads CASSDVGDYSYEQYF. The DNA for the CDR3 is TGTGCCAGCAGTGATGTGGGGGACTACTCCTACGAGCAGTACTTC.